The clone carrying this TCR beta chain was picked up a small number of times. The antigen remains unidentified. The record originates from a study of CD8 T cells in ankylosing spondylitis. The study, taken as a whole, reports: Reports say disease-linked clones showed up significantly more in matched ankylosing spondylitis synovial fluid. Previously reported in reactive arthritis synovial fluid and blood were some of the motif variants.

In making TCR beta libraries, quantitative 5'-RACE with molecular barcodes was used. Each CDR3 protein is one row after TCRdb ran MiXCR on the 5' RACE reads. The sample carries 30,000 to 45,000 distinct CDR3 sequences, roughly 9.6% recorded once. From germline, CDR1 is SQVTM and CDR2 ANQGSEA. The CDR3 length is 14 residues. With 3 bases removed from V and 2 bases from J, the gap between germline ends came to 13 bases. The source material was synovial fluid, either unsorted or a sorted T cell fraction (not recorded which). The J gene is TRBJ2-5, the V gene TRBV29-1, with D unresolved. This receptor was taken from a male donor with ankylosing spondylitis. CDR3 sequence: CSVDLWTVQETQYF. CDR3 DNA sequence: TGCAGCGTTGACCTGTGGACGGTACAAGAGACCCAGTACTTC.